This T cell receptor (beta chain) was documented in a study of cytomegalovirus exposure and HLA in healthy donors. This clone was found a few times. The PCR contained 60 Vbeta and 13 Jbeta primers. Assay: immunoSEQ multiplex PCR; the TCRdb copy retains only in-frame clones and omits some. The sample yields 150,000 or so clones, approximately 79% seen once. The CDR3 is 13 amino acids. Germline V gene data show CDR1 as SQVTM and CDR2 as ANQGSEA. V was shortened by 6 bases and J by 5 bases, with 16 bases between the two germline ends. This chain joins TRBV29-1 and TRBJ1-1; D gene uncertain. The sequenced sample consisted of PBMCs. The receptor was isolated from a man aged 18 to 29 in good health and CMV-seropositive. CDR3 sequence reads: CSVWTGAATEAFF. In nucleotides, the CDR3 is TGCAGCGTCTGGACTGGAGCAGCTACTGAAGCTTTCTTT.